The following is a T cell receptor (beta chain) sequence with its context. The trim removed 1 base at V and 6 bases at J, leaving 24 bases unmatched. The germline V gene has CDR1 LGHNA and CDR2 YSLEER. The CDR3 consists of 21 residues. Source study methods: Amplification of reference gene primers was used by the study to estimate nucleated cell counts. The data were produced by immunoSEQ multiplex PCR, yet TCRdb's version contains in-frame clones alone and is incomplete. The V and J calls and clone size come from that table; D and trimming were worked out from the DNA. The sample has more than 80,000 clones; roughly 88% are singletons. The record originates from a study of blood T cell repertoires in COVID-19. Study-level information: Some COVID-19 samples were acute and others convalescent; all came from the United States, Italy and Spain. In each case, the material was cDNA or gDNA derived from T cells, B-cell-depleted T cells, or PBMCs.

The material sequenced was peripheral blood. This chain connects TRBV4-3 to TRBJ2-1; 7 nucleotides line up with TRBD2. This receptor was identified in a human donor with active COVID-19. The donor label of this sample is uncertain. CDR3 protein: CASSQALFRVTSEVDANEQFF. The CDR3, as DNA: TGCGCCAGCAGCCAAGCCTTATTCCGGGTTACTAGCGAAGTTGACGCCAATGAGCAGTTCTTC.